The 7 T cell receptor beta chains in this list originate from one sample, sequenced in a study of CD8+ T cells in alopecia areata. Investigators isolated RNA and reverse transcribed it into cDNA to act as the sequencing template. Only in-frame clones appear in the TCRdb table, and some are missing; sequencing was by immunoSEQ multiplex PCR. The sample lists about 120,000 clones, around two fifths seen once, with over 3% in the top ten. The sequenced sample was CD4+ T cells sorted from blood. These receptors came from a human donor with alopecia areata.

V and J are TRBV5-1 and TRBJ2-1; 9 bases align to TRBD1. Losses at the gene ends were 5 bases for V and 8 bases for J; bases not matched to a gene: 8. The CDR3 contains 14 residues. CDR1 and CDR2 from the germline V gene are SGHRS and YFSETQ. In DNA form, the CDR3 reads TGCGCCAGCAGGGGACAGGGCCCATGGGATGAGCAGTTCTTC. Protein sequence: CASRGQGPWDEQFF.

This clone was detected only once. The chain uses TRBV18 and TRBJ2-7, with TRBD1 matching 7 bases. The V gene end was trimmed by 6 bases and the J gene end by 4 bases; junction bases not matched to a gene: 6. The CDR3 is 13 amino acids. Germline V lookup: CDR1 KGHSH, CDR2 LQKENI. CDR3 DNA: TGTGCCAGCTCCCCCGGACAGGTGTACGAGCAGTACTTC. Translating gives CASSPGQVYEQYF.

This clone was counted only a few times. This CDR3 is also generated by other DNA sequences in the sample. CDR3 bases: TGTGCCAGCAGCCCCTACAATGAGCAGTTCTTC. Translation gives CASSPYNEQFF. V is TRBV7-9 and J is TRBJ2-1; no definite D call. V dropped 5 bases and J dropped 2 bases, with 1 base sitting between them. CDR1 SEHNR and CDR2 FQNEAQ come from the germline V gene (reference sequence). The CDR3 is 11 amino acids.

V usage is TRBV29-1 and J usage is TRBJ1-2; 7 bases align to TRBD1. This CDR3 comprises 13 residues. Trimming removed 2 bases from V and 3 bases from J; junction bases left unmatched: 3. Germline V gives CDR1 SQVTM, CDR2 ANQGSEA. DNA of the CDR3: TGCAGCGTTGAAAACAGGGGAGACTATGGCTACACCTTC. Translated, it gives CSVENRGDYGYTF.

This clone was counted once. The chain joins TRBV6-5 to TRBJ1-4; D is unclear. Per the germline V gene, CDR1 is MNHEY and CDR2 is SVGAGI. V was cut by 5 bases and J by 0 bases, with 7 bases left in between. The CDR3 has 14 residues. CDR3 nucleotides: TGTGCCAGCAGTCGGCGGGCAACTAATGAAAAACTGTTTTTT. Its protein is CASSRRATNEKLFF.

The chain joins TRBV5-1 to TRBJ2-1; unclear D gene. Between the trimmed V and J ends, which lost 5 bases and 8 bases, there was a span of 11 bases. Germline V gives CDR1 SGHRS, CDR2 YFSETQ. The CDR3 sequence is 12 residues long. CDR3 amino acids: CASSVTVDEQFF. The CDR3 bases are TGCGCCAGCAGTGTCACAGTAGATGAGCAGTTCTTC.

The chain has TRBV29-1 and TRBJ1-2, with 11 bases that match TRBD1. The germline V gene encodes CDR1 SQVTM and CDR2 ANQGSEA. The CDR3 loop spans 14 amino acids. V shed 6 bases and J 5 bases; nucleotides not matched to a gene: 8. The CDR3 loop is CSVMWTGGAYGYTF. CDR3 sequence (DNA): TGCAGCGTGATGTGGACAGGGGGCGCTTATGGCTACACCTTC.